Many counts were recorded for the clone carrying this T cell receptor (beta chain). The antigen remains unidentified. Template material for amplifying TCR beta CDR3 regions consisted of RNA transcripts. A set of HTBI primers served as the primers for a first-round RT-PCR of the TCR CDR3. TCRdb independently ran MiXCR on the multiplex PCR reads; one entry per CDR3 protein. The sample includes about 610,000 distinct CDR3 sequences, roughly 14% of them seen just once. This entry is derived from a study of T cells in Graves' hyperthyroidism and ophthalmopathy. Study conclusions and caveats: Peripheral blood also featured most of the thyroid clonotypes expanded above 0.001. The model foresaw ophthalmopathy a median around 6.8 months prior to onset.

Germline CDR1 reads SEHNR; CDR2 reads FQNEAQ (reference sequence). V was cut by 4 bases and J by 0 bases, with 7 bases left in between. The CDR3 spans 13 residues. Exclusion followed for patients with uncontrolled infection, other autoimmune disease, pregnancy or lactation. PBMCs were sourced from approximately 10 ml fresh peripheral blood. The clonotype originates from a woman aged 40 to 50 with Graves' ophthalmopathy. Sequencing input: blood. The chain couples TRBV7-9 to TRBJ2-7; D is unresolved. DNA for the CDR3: TGTGCCAGCAGCTCATCAAGCTCCTACGAGCAGTACTTC. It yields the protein CASSSSSSYEQYF.